One sample yielded the 6 T cell receptor beta chains listed below, sequenced in a study of shared clonotypes between healthy human individuals. Some clones are missing from TCRdb's copy, which holds only in-frame ones; the method was immunoSEQ multiplex PCR. Among about 2 million clones listed, approximately 95% were seen once. Source material: naive CD4+ T cells sorted from blood. The subset here: CD45RA+ positively selected. All receptors come from a man aged 18 to 35 in good health.

The J gene is TRBJ1-2, the V gene TRBV10-3; TRBD1 is a possible D gene (5 bases). Germline V gene sequence: CDR1 ENHRY, CDR2 SYGVKD. This CDR3 spans 13 amino acids. The V end lost 3 bases, the J end lost 4 bases, and 9 bases lay between the germline ends. CDR3 nucleotide sequence: TGTGCCATCAGTGACGACGACAGCTATGGCTACACCTTC. Translation gives CAISDDDSYGYTF.

The table lists this clone with many counts. This chain connects TRBV6-6 to TRBJ2-7; D is undetermined. Germline V lookup: CDR1 MNHNY, CDR2 SVGAGI (reference sequence). V gave up 2 bases and J gave up 5 bases, with 7 bases separating them. The CDR3 loop spans 12 amino acids. The CDR3 DNA follows: TGTGCCAGCAGTTACGTGGCAGACGAGCAGTACTTC. Translating gives CASSYVADEQYF.

This chain links TRBV18 with TRBJ2-3; D perhaps matches TRBD1 (5 bases). The length of the CDR3 is 14 residues. The V gene lost 3 bases and the J gene lost 2 bases, with 9 bases spanning the gap. Germline CDR1 and CDR2: KGHSH and LQKENI. The CDR3 region is CASSPDTHTDTQYF. The CDR3 coding sequence is TGTGCCAGCTCACCGGACACCCACACAGATACGCAGTATTTT.

J is TRBJ1-2 and V is TRBV28, with D possibly matching TRBD1 (6 bases). This CDR3 region has 13 residues. Germline V lookup: CDR1 MDHEN, CDR2 SYDVKM. V was trimmed by 4 bases and J by 8 bases, leaving 14 bases between them. CDR3 DNA sequence: TGTGCCAGCAGTTCAGGGGATGATGCCGGCTACACCTTC. This encodes CASSSGDDAGYTF.

The chain couples TRBV28 to TRBJ1-6; 8 positions match TRBD1. After removal of 5 bases from V and 0 bases from J, the junction contained 12 bases not matched to a gene. This CDR3 comprises 19 residues. Looked up from germline, CDR1 is MDHEN and CDR2 is SYDVKM. The CDR3 reads CASSTPGTGSSSYNSPLHF. For the CDR3, the DNA is TGTGCCAGCAGTACCCCGGGGACAGGATCGAGCTCCTATAATTCACCCCTCCACTTT.

The J gene is TRBJ1-3, the V gene TRBV9; no clear D. The CDR3 is 15 residues long. CDR1 and CDR2 from the germline V gene are SGDLS and YYNGEE. Trimming shortened V by 0 bases and J by 3 bases, and 10 bases separated the two germline ends. As DNA, the CDR3 is TGTGCCAGCAGCGTAGGAGGGTTTTTTGGAAACACCATATATTTT. This translates into CASSVGGFFGNTIYF.